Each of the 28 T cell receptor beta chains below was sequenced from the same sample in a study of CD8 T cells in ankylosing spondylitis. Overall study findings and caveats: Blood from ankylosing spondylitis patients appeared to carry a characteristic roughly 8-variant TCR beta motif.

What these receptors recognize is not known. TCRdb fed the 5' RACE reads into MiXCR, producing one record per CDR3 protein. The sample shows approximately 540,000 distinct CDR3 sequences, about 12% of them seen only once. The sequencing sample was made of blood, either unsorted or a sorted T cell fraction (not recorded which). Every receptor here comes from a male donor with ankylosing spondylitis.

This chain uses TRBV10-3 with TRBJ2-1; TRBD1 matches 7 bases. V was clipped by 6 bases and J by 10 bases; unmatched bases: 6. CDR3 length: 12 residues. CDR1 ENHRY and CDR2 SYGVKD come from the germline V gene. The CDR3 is CAIRSTGDEQFF. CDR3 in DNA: TGTGCCATCAGATCAACAGGGGACGAGCAGTTCTTC.

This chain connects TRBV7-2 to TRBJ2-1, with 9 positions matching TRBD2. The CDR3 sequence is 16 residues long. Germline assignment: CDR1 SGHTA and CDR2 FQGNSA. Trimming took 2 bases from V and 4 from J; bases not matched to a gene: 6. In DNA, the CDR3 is TGTGCCAGCAGCTTACCTGCGGGAGGGTATTACAATGAGCAGTTCTTC. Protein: CASSLPAGGYYNEQFF.

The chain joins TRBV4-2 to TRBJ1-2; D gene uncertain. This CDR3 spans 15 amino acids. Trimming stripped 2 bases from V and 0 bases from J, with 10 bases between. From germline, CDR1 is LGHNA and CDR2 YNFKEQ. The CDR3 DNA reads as TGTGCCAGCAGCCAACCACGGAGTTCTAACTATGGCTACACCTTC. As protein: CASSQPRSSNYGYTF.

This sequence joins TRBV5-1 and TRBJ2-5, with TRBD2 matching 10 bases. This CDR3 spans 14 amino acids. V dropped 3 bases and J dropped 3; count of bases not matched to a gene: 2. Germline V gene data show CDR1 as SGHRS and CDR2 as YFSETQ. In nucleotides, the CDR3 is TGCGCCAGCAGCTACGGACTAGCGGAAGAGACCCAGTACTTC. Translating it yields CASSYGLAEETQYF.

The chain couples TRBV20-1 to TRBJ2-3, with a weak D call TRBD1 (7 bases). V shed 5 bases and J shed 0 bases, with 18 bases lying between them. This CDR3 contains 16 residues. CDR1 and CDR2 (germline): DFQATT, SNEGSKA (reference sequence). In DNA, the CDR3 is TGCAGTGCTGGAGGGTGGACAGGACTTAGCACAGATACGCAGTATTTT. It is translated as CSAGGWTGLSTDTQYF.

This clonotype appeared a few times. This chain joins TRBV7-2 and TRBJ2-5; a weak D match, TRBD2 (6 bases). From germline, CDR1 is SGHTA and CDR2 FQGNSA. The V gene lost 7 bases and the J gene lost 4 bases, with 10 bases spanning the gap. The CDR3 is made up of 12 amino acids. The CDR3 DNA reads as TGTGCCAGCACGCAGGAGGGAGAGACCCAGTACTTC. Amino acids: CASTQEGETQYF.

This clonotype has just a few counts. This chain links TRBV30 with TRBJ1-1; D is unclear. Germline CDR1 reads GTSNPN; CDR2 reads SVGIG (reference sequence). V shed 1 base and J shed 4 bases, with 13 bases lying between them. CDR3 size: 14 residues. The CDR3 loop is CAWSALVGGTEAFF. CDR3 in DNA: TGTGCCTGGAGTGCCCTGGTAGGCGGCACTGAAGCTTTCTTT.

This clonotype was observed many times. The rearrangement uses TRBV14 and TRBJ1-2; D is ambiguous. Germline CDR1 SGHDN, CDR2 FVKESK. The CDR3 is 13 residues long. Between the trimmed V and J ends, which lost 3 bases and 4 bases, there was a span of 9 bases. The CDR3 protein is CASSHDGSYGYTF. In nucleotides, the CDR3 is TGTGCCAGCAGCCACGACGGATCCTATGGCTACACCTTC.

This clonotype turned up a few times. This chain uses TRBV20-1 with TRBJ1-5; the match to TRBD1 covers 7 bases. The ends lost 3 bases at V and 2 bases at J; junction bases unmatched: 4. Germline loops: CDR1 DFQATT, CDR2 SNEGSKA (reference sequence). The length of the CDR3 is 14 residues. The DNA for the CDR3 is TGCAGTGCTAGTCTTGGACAGGGCAATCAGCCCCAGCATTTT. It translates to CSASLGQGNQPQHF.

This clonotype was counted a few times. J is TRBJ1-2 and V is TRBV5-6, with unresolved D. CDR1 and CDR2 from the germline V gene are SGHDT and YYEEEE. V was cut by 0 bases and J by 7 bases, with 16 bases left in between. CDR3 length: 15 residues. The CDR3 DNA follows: TGTGCCAGCAGCTTGGACATGTCGTCGCTGGGTGGCTACACCTTC. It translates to CASSLDMSSLGGYTF.

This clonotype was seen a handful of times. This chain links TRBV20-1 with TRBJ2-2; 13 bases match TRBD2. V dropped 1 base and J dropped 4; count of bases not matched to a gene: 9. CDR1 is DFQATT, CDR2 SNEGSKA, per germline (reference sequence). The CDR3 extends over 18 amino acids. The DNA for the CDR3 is TGCAGTGCTAGAGTTTTCGGGACTAGCGGGATCGGCACCGGGGAGCTGTTTTTT. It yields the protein CSARVFGTSGIGTGELFF.

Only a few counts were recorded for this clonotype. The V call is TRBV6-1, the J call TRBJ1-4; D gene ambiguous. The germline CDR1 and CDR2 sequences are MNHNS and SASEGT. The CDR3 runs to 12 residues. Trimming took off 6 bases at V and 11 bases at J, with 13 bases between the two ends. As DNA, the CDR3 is TGTGCCAGCAGCCCCCCCGGAGGGAAACTGTTTTTT. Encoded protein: CASSPPGGKLFF.

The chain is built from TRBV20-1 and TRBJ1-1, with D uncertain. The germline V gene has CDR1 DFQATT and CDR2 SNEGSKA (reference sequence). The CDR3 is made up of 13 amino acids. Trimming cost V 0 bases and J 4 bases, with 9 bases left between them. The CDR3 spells CSARDRIGTEAFF. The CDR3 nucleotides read TGCAGTGCTAGAGATCGGATAGGCACTGAAGCTTTCTTT.

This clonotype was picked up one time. DNA of the CDR3: TGTGCCAGCAGCTCCCACGCCCAAACCGGGACAGGGTATTCACCCCTCCACTTT. It yields the protein CASSSHAQTGTGYSPLHF. The chain is built from TRBV13 and TRBJ1-6, with 9 positions matching TRBD1. Germline V gene sequence: CDR1 PRHDT, CDR2 FYEKMQ (reference sequence). The CDR3 extends over 18 amino acids. J was trimmed by 8 bases and V by 4 bases; bases with no gene match: 15.

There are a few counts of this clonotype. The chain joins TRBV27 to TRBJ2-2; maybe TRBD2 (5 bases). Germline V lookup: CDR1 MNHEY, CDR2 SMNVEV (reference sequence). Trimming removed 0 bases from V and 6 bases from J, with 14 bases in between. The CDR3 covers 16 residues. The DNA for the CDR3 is TGTGCCAGCAGTTTATCGGACGGAGGTTTTGCCGGGGAGCTGTTTTTT. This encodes CASSLSDGGFAGELFF.

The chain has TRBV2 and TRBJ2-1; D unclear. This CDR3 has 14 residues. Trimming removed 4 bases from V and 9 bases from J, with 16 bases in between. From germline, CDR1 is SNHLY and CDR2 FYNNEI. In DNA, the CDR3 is TGTGCCAGCAGTGGGTCATTTGTGTCCGGTGAGCAGTTCTTC. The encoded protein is CASSGSFVSGEQFF.

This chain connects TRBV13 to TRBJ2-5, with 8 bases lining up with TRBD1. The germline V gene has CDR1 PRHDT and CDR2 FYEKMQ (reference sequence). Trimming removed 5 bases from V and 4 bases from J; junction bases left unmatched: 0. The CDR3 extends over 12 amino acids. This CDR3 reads CASSGQGETQYF. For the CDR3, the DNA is TGTGCCAGCAGCGGACAGGGAGAGACCCAGTACTTC.

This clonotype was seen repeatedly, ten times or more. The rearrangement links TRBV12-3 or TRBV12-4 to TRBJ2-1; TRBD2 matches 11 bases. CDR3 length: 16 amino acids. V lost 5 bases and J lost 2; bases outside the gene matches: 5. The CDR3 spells CASSLTSGSPYNEQFF. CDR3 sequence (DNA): TGTGCCAGCAGTCTTACTAGCGGGAGTCCCTACAATGAGCAGTTCTTC.

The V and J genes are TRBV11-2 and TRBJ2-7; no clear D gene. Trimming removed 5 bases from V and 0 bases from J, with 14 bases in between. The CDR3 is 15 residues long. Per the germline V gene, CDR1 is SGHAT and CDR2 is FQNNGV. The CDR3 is CASSPLTLSSYEQYF. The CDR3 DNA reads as TGTGCCAGCAGCCCCCTAACGTTGAGCTCCTACGAGCAGTACTTC.

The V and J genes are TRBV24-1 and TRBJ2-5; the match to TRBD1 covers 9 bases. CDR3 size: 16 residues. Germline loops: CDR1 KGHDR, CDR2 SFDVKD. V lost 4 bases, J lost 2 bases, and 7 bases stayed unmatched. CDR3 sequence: CATSDRGQGQQETQYF. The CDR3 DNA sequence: TGTGCCACCAGTGACCGAGGACAGGGGCAACAAGAGACCCAGTACTTC.

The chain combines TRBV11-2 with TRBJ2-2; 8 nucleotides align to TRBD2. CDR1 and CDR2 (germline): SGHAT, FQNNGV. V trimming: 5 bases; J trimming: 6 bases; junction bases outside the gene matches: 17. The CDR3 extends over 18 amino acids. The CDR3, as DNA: TGTGCCAGCAGCACCCCTCGAGGCAGCGGGAGATATCCCGGGGAGCTGTTTTTT. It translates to CASSTPRGSGRYPGELFF.

CDR3 in DNA: TGTGCCAGCAGTGAACAGGGACAGGGGAAAAGTAATCAGCCCCAGCATTTT. Its protein product is CASSEQGQGKSNQPQHF. The chain combines TRBV6-1 with TRBJ1-5, with TRBD1 matching 10 bases. This CDR3 spans 17 amino acids. CDR1 and CDR2 (germline): MNHNS, SASEGT. The V segment lost 2 bases and the J segment 4 bases; nucleotides outside the gene matches: 8.

The chain's CDR3 is CASSSIPTTGQNNSPLHF. The DNA of the CDR3 is TGCGCCAGCAGCTCGATCCCTACTACGGGACAGAATAATTCACCCCTCCACTTT. The chain links TRBV5-1 to TRBJ1-6; 7 nucleotides line up with TRBD1. The ends lost 3 bases at V and 5 bases at J; junction bases unmatched: 14. Germline CDR1 SGHRS, CDR2 YFSETQ. The CDR3 is 18 residues long.

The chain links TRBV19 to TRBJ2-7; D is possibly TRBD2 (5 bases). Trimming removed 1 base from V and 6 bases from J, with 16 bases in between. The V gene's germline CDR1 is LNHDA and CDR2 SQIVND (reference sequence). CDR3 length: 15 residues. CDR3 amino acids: CASSIGVERRLEQYF. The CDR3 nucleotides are TGTGCCAGTAGTATAGGAGTCGAGCGGAGACTCGAGCAGTACTTC.

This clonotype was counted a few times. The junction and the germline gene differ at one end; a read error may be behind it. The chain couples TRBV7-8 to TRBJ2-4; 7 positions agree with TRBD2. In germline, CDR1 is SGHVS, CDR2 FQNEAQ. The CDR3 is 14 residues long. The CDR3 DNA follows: TGTGCCAGCAGCTCTGGGCCAGAGAGCGGGATTCAGCACTTC. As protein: CASSSGPESGIQHF.

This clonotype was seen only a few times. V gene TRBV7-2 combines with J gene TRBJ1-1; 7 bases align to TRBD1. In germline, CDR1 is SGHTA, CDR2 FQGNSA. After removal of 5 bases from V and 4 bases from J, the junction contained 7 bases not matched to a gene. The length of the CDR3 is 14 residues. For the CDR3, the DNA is TGTGCCAGCAGCCAACAGACAGGGACCACTGAAGCTTTCTTT. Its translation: CASSQQTGTTEAFF. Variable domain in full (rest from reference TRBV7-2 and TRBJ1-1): GAGVSQSPSNKVTEKGKDVELRCDPISGHTALYWYRQSLGQGLEFLIYFQGNSAPDKSGLPSDRFSAERTGGSVSTLTIQRTQQEDSAVYLCASSQQTGTTEAFFGQGTRLTVV.

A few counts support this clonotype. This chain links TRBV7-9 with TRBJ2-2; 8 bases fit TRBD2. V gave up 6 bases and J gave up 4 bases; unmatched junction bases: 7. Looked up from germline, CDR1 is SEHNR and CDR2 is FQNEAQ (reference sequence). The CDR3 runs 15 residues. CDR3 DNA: TGTGCCAGCAGAATGAGCGGGAGTAGCACCGGGGAGCTGTTTTTT. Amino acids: CASRMSGSSTGELFF. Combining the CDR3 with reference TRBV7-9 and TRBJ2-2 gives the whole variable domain DTGVSQNPRHKITKRGQNVTFRCDPISEHNRLYWYRQTLGQGPEFLTYFQNEAQLEKSRLLSDRFSAERPKGSFSTLEIQRTEQGDSAMYLCASRMSGSSTGELFFGEGSRLTVL.

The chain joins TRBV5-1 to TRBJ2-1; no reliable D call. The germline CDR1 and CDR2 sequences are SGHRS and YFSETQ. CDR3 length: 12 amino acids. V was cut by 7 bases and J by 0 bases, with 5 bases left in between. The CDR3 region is CASYSSYNEQFF. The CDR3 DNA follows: TGCGCCAGCTACAGCTCCTACAATGAGCAGTTCTTC.